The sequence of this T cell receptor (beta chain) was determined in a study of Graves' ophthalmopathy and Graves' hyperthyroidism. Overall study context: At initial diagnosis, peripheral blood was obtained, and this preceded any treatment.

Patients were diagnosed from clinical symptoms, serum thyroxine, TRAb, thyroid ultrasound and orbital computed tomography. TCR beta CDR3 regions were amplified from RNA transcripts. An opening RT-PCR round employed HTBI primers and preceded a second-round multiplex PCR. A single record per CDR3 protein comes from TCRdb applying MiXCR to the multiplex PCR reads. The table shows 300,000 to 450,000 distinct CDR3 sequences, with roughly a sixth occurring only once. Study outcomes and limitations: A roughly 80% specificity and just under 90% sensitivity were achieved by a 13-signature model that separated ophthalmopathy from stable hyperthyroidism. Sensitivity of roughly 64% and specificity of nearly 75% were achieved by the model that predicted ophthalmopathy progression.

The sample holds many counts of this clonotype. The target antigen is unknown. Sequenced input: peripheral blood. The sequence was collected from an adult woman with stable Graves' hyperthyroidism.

CDR3: CASRDPGPQETQYF. The CDR3 nucleotides read TGTGCCAGCAGGGACCCGGGACCCCAAGAGACCCAGTACTTC. The V gene is TRBV6-1, the J gene TRBJ2-5; D may be TRBD1 or TRBD2 (5 bases each). V lost 6 bases and J lost 1, with 12 bases in between. CDR1 and CDR2 from the germline V gene are MNHNS and SASEGT. This CDR3 is 14 amino acids long.